The 8 T cell receptor beta chains below come from one sample, sequenced in a study of CD8 T cell repertoires and HIV-1 epitope variants. These receptors' antigens are unknown. Data came from immunoSEQ multiplex PCR; TCRdb stores just in-frame clones and leaves some out. The sample carries several thousand clones, 66% recorded once. What was sequenced was cultured CD8+ T cells derived from PBMCs. Receptors originate from a male donor with HIV.

By share of the sample, this clone is medium-sized. V gene TRBV27 combines with J gene TRBJ1-2; 9 bases fit TRBD1. The CDR3 consists of 15 residues. Looked up from germline, CDR1 is MNHEY and CDR2 is SMNVEV (reference sequence). After removal of 6 bases from V and 3 bases from J, the junction contained 8 bases not matched to a gene. The chain's CDR3 is CASRSGQGRDYGYTF. The CDR3 DNA reads TGTGCCAGCAGGAGTGGACAGGGGCGTGACTATGGCTACACCTTC.

This clone was counted a few times. The V and J genes are TRBV7-9 and TRBJ1-2, with D unclear. Trimming stripped 4 bases from V and 4 bases from J, with 10 bases between. The CDR3 covers 13 residues. Germline values: CDR1 SEHNR, CDR2 FQNEAQ (reference sequence). The CDR3 region has the DNA TGTGCCAGCAGCTCCGGCGCCGCCTATGGCTACACCTTC. Protein: CASSSGAAYGYTF.

The chain uses TRBV2 and TRBJ2-2; D is ambiguous. Germline V CDR1 and CDR2: SNHLY, FYNNEI. The CDR3 is made up of 12 amino acids. Between the trimmed V and J ends, which lost 8 bases and 6 bases, there was a span of 10 bases. This CDR3 reads CASGPAPGELFF. Here the CDR3 DNA reads TGTGCCAGCGGCCCAGCGCCCGGGGAGCTGTTTTTT.

The V gene is TRBV6-5, the J gene TRBJ1-4; D ambiguous. Trimming cost V 5 bases and J 0 bases, with 7 bases left between them. The CDR3 length is 14 residues. In germline, CDR1 is MNHEY, CDR2 SVGAGI. The CDR3 DNA reads TGTGCCAGCAGTCCAGCAGCAACTAATGAAAAACTGTTTTTT. Its protein is CASSPAATNEKLFF.

The chain uses TRBV5-6 and TRBJ2-1, with TRBD1 identical over 9 bases. This CDR3 is built from 16 residues. J was trimmed by 5 bases and V by 0 bases; bases with no gene match: 6. Germline CDR1 reads SGHDT; CDR2 reads YYEEEE. Written as DNA, the CDR3 is TGTGCCAGCAGCTTGGCTGTGGGACAGGGAAACAATGAGCAGTTCTTC. It yields the protein CASSLAVGQGNNEQFF.

J is TRBJ2-7 and V is TRBV27; TRBD1 matches 9 bases. V trimming: 10 bases; J trimming: 5 bases; junction bases outside the gene matches: 9. Germline CDR1 MNHEY, CDR2 SMNVEV (reference sequence). This CDR3 region has 13 residues. The CDR3 DNA is TGTGCCACCAGACAGGGGGTTCCCAACGAGCAGTACTTC. Encoded protein: CATRQGVPNEQYF.

The chain uses TRBV7-8 and TRBJ2-4; D tentatively reads TRBD1 or TRBD2 (5 bases each). Germline V gene sequence: CDR1 SGHVS, CDR2 FQNEAQ. V lost 1 base and J 4 bases, leaving 8 bases between the germline ends. This CDR3 comprises 14 residues. DNA of the CDR3: TGTGCCAGCAGCTTAGGGGGGAAAAAAAACATTCAGTACTTC. The encoded protein is CASSLGGKKNIQYF.

The chain carries TRBV28 and TRBJ2-3; 7 bases fit TRBD1. V lost 3 bases, J lost 3 bases, and 3 bases stayed unmatched. Germline assignment: CDR1 MDHEN and CDR2 SYDVKM. The CDR3 covers 14 residues. The CDR3 sequence is CASSLTTGTDTQYF. The CDR3 DNA follows: TGTGCCAGCAGTTTGACGACAGGGACAGATACGCAGTATTTT. The variable domain in full, completed from reference TRBV28 and TRBJ2-3, reads DVKVTQSSRYLVKRTGEKVFLECVQDMDHENMFWYRQDPGLGLRLIYFSYDVKMKEKGDIPEGYSVSREKKERFSLILESASTNQTSMYLCASSLTTGTDTQYFGPGTRLTVL.